This T cell receptor beta chain was identified during a study of OX40 agonist ivuxolimab in advanced cancers. As for the study more broadly: Ivuxolimab was a fully human IgG2 agonistic monoclonal antibody targeting the costimulatory receptor OX40 (CD134). The point of sequencing TCRbeta in the periphery was to test whether ivuxolimab changed TCR sequence diversity and drove clonal T-cell expansion. In the dose-escalation cohort, approximately 80% of patients were male, and the mean age was around 60 years with a range of roughly 20 to 79. Of the approximately 54 dose-escalation patients, hepatocellular carcinoma was present in about 20, melanoma in around 15, renal cell carcinoma in 9 and head and neck cancer in 9. Partial responses occurred in three dose-escalation patients: two with cutaneous melanoma and one with hepatocellular carcinoma. Prior anti-PD-1, anti-PD-L1 or anti-CTLA-4 therapy was permitted, and 35% to 40% of dose-escalation patients had received checkpoint inhibitors. Intravenous ivuxolimab was administered to patients every 2 weeks at six dose levels: 0.01, 0.1, 0.3, 1.5, 3 and 10 mg/kg. The paper covers the monotherapy dose-escalation part of the phase I ivuxolimab trial, which included N ≈ 50 patients. General study outcomes and caveats: In partial responders in the 0.1-3.0 mg/kg groups, normalized peripheral clonal expansion was found to be among the lowest, especially among CD8+ T cells. Which antigens the clonally expanded peripheral T cells were specific for was not determined. After ivuxolimab, CD8+ T cells had more expanded clones than CD4+ T cells on average. Low levels of normalized T-cell clonal expansion were also seen in some nonresponding patients. At doses of 0.1 to 3.0 mg/kg, clonal expansion of both CD4+ and CD8+ T cells in blood was seen between baseline and week 6.

Patients with autoimmune disease history or receiving systemic immunosuppression were excluded from the trial. Peripheral blood for TCR sequencing was collected from all dose cohorts at baseline, on cycle 4 day 1, and on cycle 7 day 1. The samples were drawn from a first-in-human, open-label, multicenter phase I dose-escalation trial of ivuxolimab. The trial enrolled adults with locally advanced or metastatic head and neck squamous cell, hepatocellular, melanoma or renal cell carcinoma. Before TCR sequencing, CD4+ T cells and CD8+ T cells from peripheral blood were sorted into separate populations. To sequence the TCRbeta CDR3 region, genomic DNA was isolated from the sorted cells. The immunoSEQ Assay was used to sequence the TCRbeta CDR3 regions. TCRdb mirrors the immuneACCESS table, restricted to in-frame sequences. Some clones are absent from its copies; in checked studies, under half trace to an unresolved V gene, and the reason for the others is unknown. This sample is represented by 12,000 to 15,000 clones; around nine tenths of them were singletons. The ten largest clones represent about 6.3% of the sample.

CDR1 and CDR2, looked up from the germline V gene, are SGHDT and YYEEEE. The CDR3 numbers 18 residues from cysteine through phenylalanine. The read is trimmed to its CDR3 DNA, 54 bases read in frame from base 1. V lost 1 base and J lost 4 bases, and the count of bases not matched to a germline gene is 11. Remarks on this clone: Its antigen is unknown. It has no much larger one-base neighbor in the sample; base qualities were not kept.

The receptor comes from an adult with an advanced solid tumor such as melanoma, head and neck, liver or kidney cancer. Sequences were derived from CD4+ or CD8+ T cells sorted from blood, sampled in a trial of the OX40 agonist ivuxolimab. The V and J genes are TRBV5-6 and TRBJ2-1; 10 bases in the middle match TRBD1. The CDR3 protein: CASSLWGTGAPTYNEQFF. In nucleotides, the sequence is TGTGCCAGCAGCTTGTGGGGGACAGGGGCACCAACTTACAATGAGCAGTTCTTC. Beyond the CDR3, the reference TRBV5-6 and TRBJ2-1 genes provide the residues; the full variable domain reads: DAGVTQSPTHLIKTRGQQVTLRCSPKSGHDTVSWYQQALGQGPQFIFQYYEEEERQRGNFPDRFSGHQFPNYSSELNVNALLLGDSALYLCASSLWGTGAPTYNEQFFGPGTRLTVL.